Presented here are 30 T cell receptor beta chains from one specimen sequenced in a study of blood T cell repertoires in COVID-19. Produced via immunoSEQ multiplex PCR; TCRdb's table is partial and in-frame only. In the table there are about 150,000 clones, around 88% of which are singletons. The sequenced material came from peripheral blood. The receptors here all came from a man aged 60 to 75 with active or convalescent COVID-19.

This clone was observed a single time. The chain uses TRBV28 and TRBJ1-1; the D gene is possibly TRBD1 (5 bases). There are 16 residues in the CDR3. CDR1 and CDR2 (germline): MDHEN, SYDVKM. V lost 8 bases and J 0 bases, leaving 19 bases between the germline ends. The CDR3 nucleotides are TGTGCCAGCGACCCGCTTCGTAGGGGTTTGAACACTGAAGCTTTCTTT. Its translation: CASDPLRRGLNTEAFF.

The DNA of the CDR3 is TGTGCCAGCAGCCGACGGGACAGGGGAGGCACTGAAGCTTTCTTT. It codes for CASSRRDRGGTEAFF. The J gene is TRBJ1-1, the V gene TRBV3-1 (or the pseudogene TRBV3-2); 10 nucleotides align to TRBD1. The CDR3 runs 15 residues. J lost 4 bases, V lost 4 bases, and 6 bases had no gene match. Germline V lookup: CDR1 LGHDT, CDR2 YNNKEL (reference sequence).

The chain carries TRBV5-1 and TRBJ1-6, with 7 bases matching TRBD1. This CDR3 has 15 amino acids. V was pared by 4 bases and J by 5 bases, with 6 bases of the junction left unmatched. Germline CDR1 SGHRS, CDR2 YFSETQ. The CDR3 DNA follows: TGCGCCAGCAGCCTCGGGACAGACAATAATTCACCCCTCCACTTT. Its protein is CASSLGTDNNSPLHF.

V is TRBV28 and J is TRBJ2-5; weak D call: TRBD1 (6 bases). This CDR3 is built from 16 residues. Germline V CDR1 and CDR2: MDHEN, SYDVKM. The V end lost 6 bases, the J end lost 2 bases, and 19 bases lay between the germline ends. The CDR3, as DNA: TGTGCCAGCAGACAGGCCGCGGTACAGGGTCAAGAGACCCAGTACTTC. It translates to CASRQAAVQGQETQYF. Based on the CDR3 plus reference TRBV28 and TRBJ2-5, the full variable domain is DVKVTQSSRYLVKRTGEKVFLECVQDMDHENMFWYRQDPGLGLRLIYFSYDVKMKEKGDIPEGYSVSREKKERFSLILESASTNQTSMYLCASRQAAVQGQETQYFGPGTRLLVL.

The chain employs TRBV10-3 and TRBJ1-2; 9 nucleotides line up with TRBD1. The CDR3 has 13 amino acids. CDR1 is ENHRY, CDR2 SYGVKD, per germline. The trim removed 11 bases at V and 8 bases at J, leaving 12 bases unmatched. CDR3 sequence: CAVRPGQGSGYTF. The CDR3 DNA reads as TGTGCCGTACGCCCGGGACAGGGTAGCGGCTACACCTTC.

V gene TRBV14 combines with J gene TRBJ1-1; 7 bases are shared with TRBD1. Germline V gene sequence: CDR1 SGHDN, CDR2 FVKESK. The CDR3 consists of 15 residues. After removal of 7 bases from V and 1 base from J, the junction contained 9 bases not matched to a gene. CDR3 sequence: CASTPKGGQNTEAFF. CDR3 in DNA: TGTGCCAGCACCCCCAAAGGGGGCCAGAACACTGAAGCTTTCTTT.

The J gene is TRBJ1-4, the V gene TRBV9; 12 bases are shared with TRBD1. The ends lost 4 bases at V and 10 bases at J; junction bases unmatched: 5. Germline V gene sequence: CDR1 SGDLS, CDR2 YYNGEE. CDR3 size: 14 residues. The CDR3 DNA sequence: TGTGCCAGCAGCAGGGACAGGGGGCCGGGAAAACTGTTTTTT. Translated: CASSRDRGPGKLFF.

This chain joins TRBV6-5 and TRBJ1-1, with 7 nucleotides matching TRBD1. V gave up 6 bases and J gave up 2 bases; unmatched junction bases: 9. This CDR3 comprises 15 residues. Germline V gives CDR1 MNHEY, CDR2 SVGAGI. CDR3 sequence (DNA): TGTGCCAGCAGCCGACAGGGACCCAAAAACACTGAAGCTTTCTTT. It yields the protein CASSRQGPKNTEAFF.

The genes are TRBV27 and TRBJ2-1, with 11 bases lining up with TRBD2. Trimming cost V 2 bases and J 5 bases; bases outside gene matches: 8. The CDR3 has 17 amino acids. Looked up from germline, CDR1 is MNHEY and CDR2 is SMNVEV (reference sequence). The CDR3 loop is CASSLPGTSGPHNEQFF. CDR3 DNA sequence: TGTGCCAGCAGTTTACCCGGGACTAGCGGCCCTCACAATGAGCAGTTCTTC.

The chain recombines TRBV4-3 with TRBJ2-1; TRBD2 aligns across 13 bases. The trim removed 4 bases at V and 2 bases at J, leaving 8 bases unmatched. This CDR3 is 18 amino acids long. CDR1 is LGHNA, CDR2 YSLEER, per germline. Written as DNA, the CDR3 is TGCGCCAGCAGCCGGATACTAGCGGGGGGGGGCACCTACAATGAGCAGTTCTTC. Its translation: CASSRILAGGGTYNEQFF.

The V and J genes are TRBV9 and TRBJ1-2; 9 bases map to TRBD1. V gave up 0 bases and J gave up 7 bases; unmatched junction bases: 4. The CDR3 contains 14 residues. Germline V CDR1 and CDR2: SGDLS, YYNGEE. The chain's CDR3 is CASSVVGQGSGYTF. CDR3 bases: TGTGCCAGCAGCGTAGTGGGACAGGGTAGTGGCTACACCTTC. Filled out from reference TRBV9 and TRBJ1-2, the complete variable domain reads DSGVTQTPKHLITATGQRVTLRCSPRSGDLSVYWYQQSLDQGLQFLIQYYNGEERAKGNILERFSAQQFPDLHSELNLSSLELGDSALYFCASSVVGQGSGYTFGSGTRLTVV.

The chain couples TRBV27 to TRBJ2-7, with 9 bases aligning to TRBD1. The ends lost 8 bases at V and 2 bases at J; junction bases unmatched: 1. CDR3 length: 12 residues. Germline V lookup: CDR1 MNHEY, CDR2 SMNVEV (reference sequence). CDR3 DNA: TGTGCCAGCGGGACAGGGACCTACGAGCAGTACTTC. This sequence encodes CASGTGTYEQYF.

The chain couples TRBV3-1 (or the pseudogene TRBV3-2) to TRBJ2-7; maybe TRBD1 (6 bases). Germline-derived CDR1 and CDR2 are LGHDT and YNNKEL (reference sequence). There are 13 residues in the CDR3. Trimming took 1 base from V and 6 from J, leaving 10 bases between them. CDR3 DNA: TGTGCCAGCAGCCAAGGACAGGTAGGCGAGCAGTACTTC. Translating it yields CASSQGQVGEQYF.

This chain links TRBV27 with TRBJ2-3, with D perhaps matching TRBD1 (6 bases). V was cut by 5 bases and J by 2 bases, with 20 bases left in between. CDR1 MNHEY and CDR2 SMNVEV come from the germline V gene (reference sequence). There are 17 residues in the CDR3. The CDR3 DNA reads as TGTGCCAGCAGTCCGGCTCAGGGGAGCGCGAACACAGATACGCAGTATTTT. It translates to CASSPAQGSANTDTQYF.

The chain links TRBV4-2 to TRBJ2-1, with a tentative D call TRBD1 (5 bases). Germline assignment: CDR1 LGHNA and CDR2 YNFKEQ. Between the trimmed V and J ends, which lost 0 bases and 6 bases, there was a span of 12 bases. The CDR3 runs 15 residues. CDR3 loop: CASSQDPSGFNEQFF. The CDR3 region has the DNA TGTGCCAGCAGCCAAGATCCATCAGGGTTCAATGAGCAGTTCTTC.

The chain joins TRBV6-2 or TRBV6-3 to TRBJ2-1; D may be TRBD1 (6 bases). With 6 bases removed from V and 15 bases from J, the gap between germline ends came to 21 bases. This CDR3 is built from 13 residues. Germline CDR1 MNHEY, CDR2 SVGEGT. CDR3 sequence (DNA): TGTGCCAGCAGCCGCACTCACAGGGATCGGCGGTTCTTC. Its protein product is CASSRTHRDRRFF.

V is TRBV15 and J is TRBJ2-1, with 8 bases identical to TRBD2. The J segment lost 10 bases and the V segment lost 1 base, leaving 3 bases of the junction unmatched. Germline CDR1 is LNHNV and CDR2 is YYDKDF (reference sequence). The CDR3 has 13 residues. CDR3 DNA sequence: TGTGCCACCAGCAGAGGGCTAGCGGGCGAGCAGTTCTTC. Protein product: CATSRGLAGEQFF.

Points on this clone: Other nucleotide sequences from this sample produce the same CDR3. V gene TRBV5-1 combines with J gene TRBJ1-5; D might be TRBD1 (6 bases). Germline CDR1 is SGHRS and CDR2 is YFSETQ. V lost 0 bases, J lost 7 bases, and 8 bases lay in between. There are 13 residues in the CDR3. The CDR3 nucleotides are TGCGCCAGCAGCTTGGGCCAGGGGCAGCCCCAGCATTTT. Amino acids: CASSLGQGQPQHF.

This clone has more than one count but fewer than ten. The gene calls are TRBV14 and TRBJ1-5, with D unclear. With 4 bases removed from V and 4 bases from J, the gap between germline ends came to 5 bases. The germline V gene has CDR1 SGHDN and CDR2 FVKESK. The CDR3 totals 12 residues. The CDR3 nucleotides read TGTGCCAGCAGCCTCTATAATCAGCCCCAGCATTTT. Translated: CASSLYNQPQHF.

Details on this clone: This sample includes further DNA sequences coding for the same CDR3. V gene TRBV9 combines with J gene TRBJ1-2; no firm D call. Deletions cut 1 base from V and 8 bases from J, with 6 bases between. Germline loops: CDR1 SGDLS, CDR2 YYNGEE. CDR3 length: 11 residues. In nucleotides, the CDR3 is TGTGCCAGCAGCGTACGGGGAGGCTACACCTTC. It translates to CASSVRGGYTF. Variable domain in full (rest from reference TRBV9 and TRBJ1-2): DSGVTQTPKHLITATGQRVTLRCSPRSGDLSVYWYQQSLDQGLQFLIQYYNGEERAKGNILERFSAQQFPDLHSELNLSSLELGDSALYFCASSVRGGYTFGSGTRLTVV.

The CDR3 DNA reads as TGTGCCAGCAGCGTAGCCCTGGGGGGGGCCACTGAAGCTTTCTTT. Translated, it gives CASSVALGGATEAFF. The chain combines TRBV9 with TRBJ1-1; TRBD1 is a possible D gene (6 bases). The CDR3 length is 15 residues. Germline V lookup: CDR1 SGDLS, CDR2 YYNGEE. The V gene lost 0 bases and the J gene lost 4 bases, with 13 bases spanning the gap. The variable domain in full, completed from reference TRBV9 and TRBJ1-1, reads DSGVTQTPKHLITATGQRVTLRCSPRSGDLSVYWYQQSLDQGLQFLIQYYNGEERAKGNILERFSAQQFPDLHSELNLSSLELGDSALYFCASSVALGGATEAFFGQGTRLTVV.

The V and J genes are TRBV11-2 and TRBJ1-5; 7 nucleotides align to TRBD1. The ends lost 0 bases at V and 2 bases at J; junction bases unmatched: 4. CDR3 length: 16 amino acids. Germline assignment: CDR1 SGHAT and CDR2 FQNNGV. The CDR3 protein is CASSLDFGQGNQPQHF. The CDR3 DNA is TGTGCCAGCAGCTTAGATTTTGGACAGGGCAATCAGCCCCAGCATTTT.

The rearrangement links TRBV3-1 (or the pseudogene TRBV3-2) to TRBJ2-7; perhaps TRBD2 as D (6 bases). Trimming left V 1 base short and J 4 bases short, with 20 bases between. The V gene's germline CDR1 is LGHDT and CDR2 YNNKEL (reference sequence). This CDR3 is 17 amino acids long. The CDR3 reads CASSQVPPAGLPYEQYF. DNA for the CDR3: TGTGCCAGCAGCCAAGTACCTCCAGCGGGTCTTCCTTACGAGCAGTACTTC.

This chain uses TRBV4-3 with TRBJ2-5, with unresolved D. The V end lost 0 bases, the J end lost 4 bases, and 6 bases lay between the germline ends. CDR3 length: 13 residues. Germline V gene lookup returns CDR1 LGHNA and CDR2 YSLEER. The CDR3 here is CASSQELRETQYF. Here the CDR3 DNA reads TGCGCCAGCAGCCAAGAGTTGAGAGAGACCCAGTACTTC.

The chain combines TRBV7-6 with TRBJ1-5; 8 bases agree with TRBD1. The germline gives CDR1 SGHVS, CDR2 FNYEAQ. The CDR3 spans 16 residues. With V trimmed by 5 bases and J by 3 bases, 9 bases remained unmatched. The CDR3 DNA reads TGTGCCAGCAGCCCAGCAGGGGGCCCAGTCAATCAGCCCCAGCATTTT. Protein sequence: CASSPAGGPVNQPQHF.

This chain uses TRBV4-2 with TRBJ2-5; TRBD2 agrees at 10 bases. Germline V CDR1 and CDR2: LGHNA, YNFKEQ. Trimming cost V 0 bases and J 5 bases; bases outside gene matches: 12. This CDR3 has 18 residues. The CDR3 DNA follows: TGTGCCAGCAGCCAAGAGGGGCTAGCGGGAGTTCGTGGGGAGACCCAGTACTTC. This codes for CASSQEGLAGVRGETQYF.

The chain joins TRBV21-1 to TRBJ2-7; no check of the table's D call, TRBD2, against the DNA was made. TRBV21-1 is marked as a pseudogene. The length of the CDR3 is 16 residues. CDR3 sequence: CASNSFLEGTGGEQYF. CDR3 DNA sequence: TGTGCCAGCAACTCCTTTCTAGAGGGAACGGGGGGCGAGCAGTACTTC.

The chain links TRBV21-1 to TRBJ2-7; the table assigns TRBD1, which was not confirmed against the DNA. TRBV21-1 is designated a pseudogene. CDR3 length: 13 amino acids. The CDR3 sequence: CASDRGSSYEQYF. Written as DNA, the CDR3 is TGTGCCAGCGACAGGGGGAGCTCCTACGAGCAGTACTTC.

The chain employs TRBV28 and TRBJ1-2; the match to TRBD1 covers 8 bases. Looked up from germline, CDR1 is MDHEN and CDR2 is SYDVKM. The CDR3 is made up of 16 amino acids. V shed 3 bases, J shed 7 bases, and the junction held 13 bases outside the gene matches. CDR3 region: CASSLGQGAGLRGYTF. CDR3 nucleotides: TGTGCCAGCAGTTTGGGGCAGGGGGCGGGTCTGCGTGGCTACACCTTC.

The V call is TRBV2, the J call TRBJ1-1, with 7 bases that match TRBD1. The CDR3 runs to 12 residues. V was pared by 6 bases and J by 8 bases, with 6 bases of the junction left unmatched. Germline V lookup: CDR1 SNHLY, CDR2 FYNNEI. The CDR3 DNA reads as TGTGCCAGCAGCCGACAGGGTGAGGAAGCTTTCTTT. Its translation: CASSRQGEEAFF. Filled out from reference TRBV2 and TRBJ1-1, the complete variable domain reads EPEVTQTPSHQVTQMGQEVILRCVPISNHLYFYWYRQILGQKVEFLVSFYNNEISEKSEIFDDQFSVERPDGSNFTLKIRSTKLEDSAMYFCASSRQGEEAFFGQGTRLTVV.